This T cell receptor beta chain was found in a study of shared clonotypes between healthy human individuals. Study background: Per donor, three plates held CD4 naive cells, three held CD4 memory, two held CD8 naive and one held CD8 memory.

CD4+ cells underwent separation, giving CD45RA+ naive and CD45RA-negative memory subsets. Study findings and constraints: A handful of donors showed sharing of 4.5% to 6% of naive CD4 clonotypes.

Points on this clone: Its antigen is not known.

Sequencing was performed with immunoSEQ multiplex PCR; in TCRdb, only in-frame clones are kept and a portion is missing. The table lists a few million clones, approximately 94% of them singletons. The sequence came from a man aged 18 to 30 in good health. The sample was naive CD4+ T cells sorted from blood. The subset denotes: CD45RA+ positively selected.

As DNA, the CDR3 is TGTGCAAGTCGCTTTAGCGGGGGGGTATCCTACGAGCAGTACTTC. Translation: CASRFSGGVSYEQYF. V is TRBV12-2 and J is TRBJ2-7; TRBD2 reflects the table's D call only, with no check against the DNA. TRBV12-2 is labeled a pseudogene. This CDR3 comprises 15 residues.